The source of this TCR beta chain is a study of vaccination effects on CD4 cells after COVID-19. Study as a whole: Following the second dose by a median of 72 days, the post-vaccine samples were obtained.

Germline V lookup: CDR1 MNHEY, CDR2 SVGAGI. V was clipped by 3 bases and J by 4 bases, with 15 bases between them. This CDR3 is built from 15 residues. Libraries were prepared by immunoSEQ multiplex PCR; TCRdb keeps only in-frame clonotypes and omits some of them. Counted here are 60,000 to 85,000 clones, around 70% occurring once; the ten biggest clones make up roughly 1.4%. Whole-study findings and limits: In the late period after vaccination, infection- and vaccine-induced clones contracted markedly.

The ViraFEST assay expanded antigen-specific CD4+ T cells with viral peptide pools before sequencing. The culture ran for approximately 10 days, and then CD4+ T cells were isolated. The vaccine given was either BNT162b2 or mRNA-1273, in two doses. Wells of a few million PBMC each were grown with about 9.8 IU/ml IL-2 and about 10 ug/ml peptides. Half the medium was swapped for IL-2 medium on days 3 and 7. With regard to this clone: Its antigen is unidentified.

The sample here was CD4+ T cells from PBMCs cultured with HCoV-229E spike peptides, taken after COVID-19 vaccination. The J gene is TRBJ1-2, the V gene TRBV6-5, with D perhaps matching TRBD1 (6 bases). The sequence was collected from a human donor who received a COVID-19 vaccine. This CDR3 is CASSYAWGAGYGYTF. The CDR3 bases are TGTGCCAGCAGTTATGCATGGGGGGCTGGCTATGGCTACACCTTC.